A single sample gave rise to the 7 T cell receptor beta chains below, sequenced in a study of beta chain features in type 1 diabetes. Expressed TCRB transcripts were sequenced, since all the RNA that had been isolated was reverse transcribed. Generated by immunoSEQ multiplex PCR, the TCRdb table keeps only in-frame clones and is missing some. The sample has about 160,000 clones; roughly 8% are singletons. The material sequenced was central memory CD4+ T cells from blood. The receptors stem from a man aged 18 to 35 in good health.

In its sample, this clone was seen many times. One end of the junction is discordant with germline, which a read error may explain. The chain couples TRBV7-8 to TRBJ2-7, with D maybe TRBD1 (6 bases). The CDR3 covers 16 residues. CDR1 SGHVS and CDR2 FQNEAQ come from the germline V gene. The CDR3 DNA sequence: TGTGCCAGCAGCTTAGCAGTGACAGGTCAAAACTACGGGCAGTACTTC. Translating gives CASSLAVTGQNYGQYF. Filled out from reference TRBV7-8 and TRBJ2-7, the complete variable domain reads GAGVSQSPRYKVAKRGQDVALRCDPISGHVSLFWYQQALGQGPEFLTYFQNEAQLDKSGLPSDRFFAERPEGSVSTLKIQRTQQEDSAVYLCASSLAVTGQNYGQYFGPGTRLTVT.

The CDR3, as DNA: TGTGCCAGCAGTGCGGACGGAGGTAAAGAGACCCAGTACTTC. Translating gives CASSADGGKETQYF. This chain links TRBV2 with TRBJ2-5; tentative D call: TRBD2 (5 bases). V lost 4 bases to trimming and J lost 3 bases, with 12 bases between them. There are 14 residues in the CDR3. Germline values: CDR1 SNHLY, CDR2 FYNNEI.

This clone was seen a few times. The chain links TRBV11-1 to TRBJ2-3; TRBD1 matches at 10 bases. V lost 6 bases and J lost 6; bases outside the gene matches: 9. Germline CDR1 reads SGHAT; CDR2 reads FQDESV (reference sequence). This CDR3 region has 15 residues. The CDR3 spells CASRPGTGALDTQYF. In DNA, the CDR3 is TGTGCCAGCAGGCCCGGGACAGGGGCGCTGGATACGCAGTATTTT.

This chain joins TRBV4-2 and TRBJ2-3; tentatively, D is TRBD1 (6 bases). The germline V and J ends were trimmed by 3 bases and 4 bases, with 20 bases remaining between them. Germline V lookup: CDR1 LGHNA, CDR2 YNFKEQ. The CDR3 runs to 17 residues. Here the CDR3 DNA reads TGTGCCAGCAGCCAGGGGATCCAAAGGGGGTGGGCAGATACGCAGTATTTT. It codes for CASSQGIQRGWADTQYF.

V gene TRBV14 combines with J gene TRBJ2-3; D not certain. CDR3 length: 16 residues. Germline V CDR1 and CDR2: SGHDN, FVKESK. The V and J ends lost 0 bases and 2 bases respectively, with 12 bases between them. CDR3 in DNA: TGTGCCAGCAGCCAAGATTCCGGTTTCAACACAGATACGCAGTATTTT. It is translated as CASSQDSGFNTDTQYF. Based on the CDR3 plus reference TRBV14 and TRBJ2-3, the full variable domain is EAGVTQFPSHSVIEKGQTVTLRCDPISGHDNLYWYRRVMGKEIKFLLHFVKESKQDESGMPNNRFLAERTGGTYSTLKVQPAELEDSGVYFCASSQDSGFNTDTQYFGPGTRLTVL.

The rearrangement uses TRBV2 and TRBJ2-2; weak D call: TRBD1 (5 bases). V lost 6 bases and J 4 bases, leaving 12 bases between the germline ends. The CDR3 spans 14 residues. Per germline, CDR1 SNHLY and CDR2 FYNNEI. CDR3 loop: CASRLLGRTGELFF. The CDR3 coding sequence is TGTGCCAGCAGACTTCTGGGGCGCACCGGGGAGCTGTTTTTT.

As regards this clone: A much larger clone lies a single base off, so this may be a read error. This specimen includes other DNA sequences encoding the same CDR3. The chain recombines TRBV29-1 with TRBJ2-2, with D unresolved. The germline V and J ends were trimmed by 4 bases and 3 bases, with 6 bases remaining between them. The CDR3 has 12 residues. Germline CDR1 SQVTM, CDR2 ANQGSEA. The CDR3 DNA reads as TGCAGCGTTGCAACATACACCGGGGAGCTGTTTTTT. Translated, it gives CSVATYTGELFF.